A single sample is the source of the 5 T cell receptor beta chains below, sequenced in a study of OX40 agonist ivuxolimab in advanced cancers. Repertoires were generated with immunoSEQ multiplex PCR, while TCRdb's copy carries only in-frame clones and drops some. This repertoire shows approximately 30,000 clones, 82% found once; its top ten account for roughly a fifth. This specimen was CD4+ or CD8+ T cells sorted from blood, taken in a trial of the OX40 agonist ivuxolimab. The receptors were gathered from an adult with an advanced solid tumor such as melanoma, head and neck, liver or kidney cancer.

The genes are TRBV5-4 and TRBJ2-3, with 9 nucleotides matching TRBD2. The junction had 5 bases not matched to a gene; V was cut back by 6 bases and J by 3 bases. The CDR3 length is 14 residues. Germline V lookup: CDR1 SGHNT, CDR2 YYREEE (reference sequence). CDR3 DNA: TGTGCCAGCAACCGGGCGGGAGGGACAGATACGCAGTATTTT. It is translated as CASNRAGGTDTQYF.

V is TRBV4-1 and J is TRBJ1-6; 9 bases line up with TRBD1. From germline, CDR1 is MGHRA and CDR2 YSYEKL. CDR3 size: 15 residues. V gave up 1 base and J gave up 7 bases; unmatched junction bases: 2. CDR3 sequence reads: CASSQAGQGNSPLHF. The CDR3 DNA is TGCGCCAGCAGCCAAGCCGGACAGGGGAATTCACCCCTCCACTTT.

The V and J genes are TRBV19 and TRBJ2-3; weak D call: TRBD1 (5 bases). Germline V gives CDR1 LNHDA, CDR2 SQIVND (reference sequence). Trimming shortened V by 0 bases and J by 3 bases, and 10 bases separated the two germline ends. The CDR3 runs to 15 residues. The CDR3 DNA reads TGTGCCAGTAGTATAGAGCGAAGGGGTACAGATACGCAGTATTTT. Its protein is CASSIERRGTDTQYF.

This chain links TRBV6-6 with TRBJ1-1; no clear D gene. The V gene lost 0 bases and the J gene lost 4 bases, with 12 bases spanning the gap. Germline V gene sequence: CDR1 MNHNY, CDR2 SVGAGI (reference sequence). The CDR3 contains 15 residues. The CDR3, as DNA: TGTGCCAGCAGTTACTCGGCCGCGGGGTCCACTGAAGCTTTCTTT. This gives the protein CASSYSAAGSTEAFF.

This chain connects TRBV6-5 to TRBJ1-5; 7 nucleotides agree with TRBD1. V shed 2 bases, J shed 3 bases, and the junction held 4 bases outside the gene matches. Germline CDR1 reads MNHEY; CDR2 reads SVGAGI. The CDR3 consists of 15 residues. The DNA of the CDR3 is TGTGCCAGCAGTTACGGGACAGCTTACAATCAGCCCCAGCATTTT. Its translation is CASSYGTAYNQPQHF.